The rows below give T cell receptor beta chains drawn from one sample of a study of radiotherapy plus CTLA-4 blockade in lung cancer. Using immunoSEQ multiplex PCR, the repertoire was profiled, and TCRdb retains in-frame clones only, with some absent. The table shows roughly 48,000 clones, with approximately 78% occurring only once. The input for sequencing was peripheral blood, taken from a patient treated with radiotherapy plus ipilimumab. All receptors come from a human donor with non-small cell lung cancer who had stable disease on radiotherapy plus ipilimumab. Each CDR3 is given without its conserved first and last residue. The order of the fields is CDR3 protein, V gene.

ASSFRSGSADTQY | TRBV7-3
ASSRTSGSLETQY | TRBV19
ASSHRLTYEQY | TRBV19
ASSGLAGEGTDTQY | TRBV10-1
ASSRQGGWALDSGANVLT | TRBV5-4
ASRPGTGKETQY | TRBV5-1
ASSQLGNRRRTYEQY | TRBV23-1
ASSPGGEETQY | TRBV9
SVVSFHSSYEQY | TRBV29-1
SARPRYEQF | TRBV20-1
ASEGQTEETQY | TRBV2
ASSRLAGPYEQY | TRBV7-9
ASSGQLSDTQY | TRBV10-1
ASSPQGYGETQY | TRBV6-5
ASSPGTGVVAKNIQY | TRBV5-6
ASSDLGGQASYEQY | TRBV6-1
ASSRTTRSSVFYEQY | TRBV7-8
ASSRTSAAGELF | TRBV11-2
ASRTTGGLEPQH | TRBV6-6
ATSRVTGNQPQH | TRBV15
ASSPSLSYNEQF | TRBV7-7
ASSLPTGAETQY | TRBV5-6
ASSVQEFTEAF | TRBV7-2
ASSQSGQYDEQF | TRBV23-1
ASSYSQDTGELF | TRBV6-6
ASSHGLAGSSYNEQF | TRBV11-2
ASSLATGVEQY | TRBV5-1
ASSSRDRGREQY | TRBV11-1
LADTYTDTQY | TRBV29-1
AISDGSYGYT | TRBV10-3
ASSLEASGGETQY | TRBV5-1
ASIPSRGTGALDTQY | TRBV28
SVEEDRGSYEQY | TRBV29-1
ASRLIHLASEKLF | TRBV19
ASSSIPTSGVSYNEQF | TRBV5-1
ASSRSGGVNTGELF | TRBV5-1
ASSGRTSANTGELF | TRBV7-3
ASRGLAGSGELF | TRBV10-2
ASSLRVGGETQY | TRBV28
ASSLPTSGHSYEQY | TRBV7-2
ASSHRDRGLYEQY | TRBV14
ASSSGTSGTYNEQF | TRBV27